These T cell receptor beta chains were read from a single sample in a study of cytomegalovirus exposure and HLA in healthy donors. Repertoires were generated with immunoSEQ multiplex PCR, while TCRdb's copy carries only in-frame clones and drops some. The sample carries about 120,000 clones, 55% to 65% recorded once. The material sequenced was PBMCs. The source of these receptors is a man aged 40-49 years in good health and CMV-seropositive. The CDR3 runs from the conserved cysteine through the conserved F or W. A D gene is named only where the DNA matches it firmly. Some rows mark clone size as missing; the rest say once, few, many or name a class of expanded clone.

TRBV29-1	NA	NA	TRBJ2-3	CSVSGPSTDTQYF	TGCAGCGTTTCGGGTCCCAGCACAGATACGCAGTATTTT
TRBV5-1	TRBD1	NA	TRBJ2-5	CASSLEGTEQETQYF	TGCGCCAGCAGCTTGGAAGGGACAGAGCAAGAGACCCAGTACTTC
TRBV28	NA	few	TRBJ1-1	CASSLSQYEAFF	TGTGCCAGCAGTTTATCACAGTATGAAGCTTTCTTT
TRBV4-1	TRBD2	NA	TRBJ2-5	CASSQAWTSGGFQETQYF	TGCGCCAGCAGCCAAGCCTGGACTAGCGGGGGTTTCCAAGAGACCCAGTACTTC
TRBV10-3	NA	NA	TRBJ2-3	CAISDRPTDTQYF	TGTGCCATCAGTGACAGGCCCACAGATACGCAGTATTTT
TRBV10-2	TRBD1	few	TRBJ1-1	CASSDLTGRRLYMNTEAFF	TGCGCCAGCAGTGATTTGACAGGGCGACGACTCTACATGAACACTGAAGCTTTCTTT
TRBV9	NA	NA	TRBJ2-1	CASSVDPGSSYNEQFF	TGTGCCAGCAGCGTAGACCCGGGGAGCTCCTACAATGAGCAGTTCTTC
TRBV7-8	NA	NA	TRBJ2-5	CASSFAGRETQYF	TGTGCCAGCAGCTTTGCAGGGCGAGAGACCCAGTACTTC
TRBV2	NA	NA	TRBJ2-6	CASRQGLLTF	TGTGCCAGCAGACAGGGACTCCTGACTTTC
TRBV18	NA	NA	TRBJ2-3	CASSPQGSTDTQYF	TGTGCCAGCTCACCACAGGGGAGCACAGATACGCAGTATTTT
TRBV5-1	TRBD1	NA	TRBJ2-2	CASSPQGTGELFF	TGCGCCAGCAGCCCACAGGGGACCGGGGAGCTGTTTTTT
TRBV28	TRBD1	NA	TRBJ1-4	CASSRTGGGEKLFF	TGTGCCAGCAGTCGGACAGGGGGGGGAGAAAAACTGTTTTTT
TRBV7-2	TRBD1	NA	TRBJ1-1	CASSPGGTGANTEAFF	TGTGCCAGCAGCCCAGGGGGGACAGGGGCGAACACTGAAGCTTTCTTT
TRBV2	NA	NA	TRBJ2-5	CASGMTGTQYF	TGTGCCAGCGGGATGACAGGGACCCAGTACTTC
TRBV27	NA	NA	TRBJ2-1	CASSPLPAGFLQGEQFF	TGTGCCAGCAGCCCCCTCCCAGCGGGATTCTTACAGGGTGAGCAGTTCTTC
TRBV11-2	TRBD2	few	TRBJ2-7	CASSRRTPGLGLHEQYF	TGTGCCAGCAGCCGAAGGACCCCGGGACTAGGCCTCCACGAGCAGTACTTC
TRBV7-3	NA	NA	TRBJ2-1	CASSLEAASYNEQFF	TGTGCCAGCAGCTTAGAAGCGGCCTCCTACAATGAGCAGTTCTTC
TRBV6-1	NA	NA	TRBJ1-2	CASTTGTSGDYGYTF	TGTGCCAGCACTACGGGGACTTCTGGCGACTATGGCTACACCTTC